This TCR beta chain was sequenced in a study of blood T cell repertoires in COVID-19. Whole-study context: From the United States, Italy and Spain came samples of acute and convalescent COVID-19.

Per the original methods: Reference gene primer amplification in the assay estimated nucleated cell counts. Sequencing used immunoSEQ multiplex PCR; TCRdb keeps in-frame clones, though not all of them. The V and J calls and clone size come from that table; D and trimming were worked out from the DNA. Of approximately 50,000 clones listed, around 93% are singletons. This CDR3 is 15 amino acids long. The V gene's germline CDR1 is ENHRY and CDR2 SYGVKD. After removal of 4 bases from V and 5 bases from J, the junction contained 5 bases not matched to a gene. This chain links TRBV10-3 with TRBJ1-6, with 7 nucleotides matching TRBD1. This sequence originates from a man over 45 with active COVID-19. Sequencing was carried out using peripheral blood. Written as DNA, the CDR3 is TGTGCCATCAGTGGAACCGGGACAGATAATTCACCCCTCCACTTT. It encodes CAISGTGTDNSPLHF.